The 27 T cell receptor beta chains below were found in one sample sequenced in a study of cytomegalovirus exposure and HLA in healthy donors (dated by TCRdb to 2016 to 2017). The library was obtained by the immunoSEQ multiplex PCR assay. For the multiplex PCR, a mixture combining 60 forward primers for TCR Vbeta segments and 13 reverse primers for TCR Jbeta segments was used. In its TCRdb copy, this immuneACCESS table keeps in-frame sequences only and misses some clones. Where compared with another copy, unresolved V genes explain less than half of these, and the others have no known cause. This sample is represented by around 190,000 clones; about 78% of them were singletons. Approximately 3% of the sample belongs to the ten largest clones. Source material: PBMCs. Source of these receptors: a woman aged 25 to 45 in good health and CMV-seronegative.

V gene TRBV5-1 combines with J gene TRBJ2-1; D remains unclear. The germline V gene encodes CDR1 SGHRS and CDR2 YFSETQ. The CDR3 loop spans 17 amino acids. V was trimmed by 4 bases and J by 5 bases, leaving 22 bases between them. The DNA of the CDR3 is TGCGCCAGCAGCCTGCGGCAGACCCTCCTTTCCGACAATGAGCAGTTCTTC. It is translated as CASSLRQTLLSDNEQFF.

The CDR3 bases are TGTGCCAGCAGTTACTCGTCCCTCTCCGAGCAGTACTTC. Translating it yields CASSYSSLSEQYF. V and J are TRBV6-5 and TRBJ2-7; no definite D call. The V gene's germline CDR1 is MNHEY and CDR2 SVGAGI. The CDR3 spans 13 residues. Trimming left V 0 bases short and J 6 bases short, with 9 bases between.

A few counts support this clone. V and J are TRBV7-9 and TRBJ1-4; TRBD1 is a possible D gene (6 bases). V shed 4 bases and J shed 8 bases, with 26 bases lying between them. Germline CDR1 reads SEHNR; CDR2 reads FQNEAQ (reference sequence). There are 18 residues in the CDR3. The CDR3 sequence is CASSSQSSRTATKEKLFF. The CDR3 bases are TGTGCCAGCAGCTCACAATCCTCCCGGACAGCCACGAAGGAAAAACTGTTTTTT.

The chain is built from TRBV4-1 and TRBJ2-3; D not resolved. The CDR3 is 15 amino acids. In germline, CDR1 is MGHRA, CDR2 YSYEKL. The V end lost 0 bases, the J end lost 2 bases, and 9 bases lay between the germline ends. DNA of the CDR3: TGCGCCAGCAGCCAAGATACAATTTCCACAGATACGCAGTATTTT. Its protein product is CASSQDTISTDTQYF.

This clone showed up just a few times. DNA of the CDR3: TGTGCCAGCAGTTACGCAACAGGGGGTGAGCAGTTCTTC. As protein: CASSYATGGEQFF. This chain uses TRBV6-5 with TRBJ2-1; 8 bases map to TRBD1. Losses at the gene ends were 2 bases for V and 9 bases for J; bases not matched to a gene: 3. CDR3 length: 13 amino acids. In germline, CDR1 is MNHEY, CDR2 SVGAGI.

The V gene is TRBV5-4, the J gene TRBJ1-1; D gene unclear. The CDR3 extends over 14 amino acids. The germline V gene encodes CDR1 SGHNT and CDR2 YYREEE (reference sequence). V lost 1 base to trimming and J lost 1 base, with 8 bases between them. The CDR3 region is CASSLRGGNTEAFF. The CDR3 region has the DNA TGTGCCAGCAGCTTGAGAGGCGGGAACACTGAAGCTTTCTTT.

The chain links TRBV6-1 to TRBJ2-3; 8 nucleotides agree with TRBD2. Germline CDR1 reads MNHNS; CDR2 reads SASEGT. The V gene end was trimmed by 3 bases and the J gene end by 5 bases; junction bases not matched to a gene: 7. There are 15 residues in the CDR3. CDR3 nucleotides: TGTGCCAGCAGTGATGGCGGGGGGTTGGTAGATACGCAGTATTTT. Its protein product is CASSDGGGLVDTQYF.

This sequence joins TRBV5-8 and TRBJ1-4, with 7 bases matching TRBD1. This CDR3 comprises 17 residues. Germline CDR1 reads SGHTS; CDR2 reads YDEGEE. V lost 4 bases, J lost 4 bases, and 13 bases stayed unmatched. DNA for the CDR3: TGTGCCAGCAGCGGAAGACCCTACAGGGGCCTTAATGAAAAACTGTTTTTT. This codes for CASSGRPYRGLNEKLFF.

The V and J genes are TRBV27 and TRBJ2-7; 7 positions match TRBD1. Trimming cost V 6 bases and J 3 bases; bases outside gene matches: 11. Germline values: CDR1 MNHEY, CDR2 SMNVEV (reference sequence). CDR3 length: 15 residues. The CDR3 nucleotides read TGTGCCAGCAGACACGGACAGGACCCACTCTACGAGCAGTACTTC. Protein sequence: CASRHGQDPLYEQYF.

The chain employs TRBV21-1 and TRBJ2-7; the DNA was not used to check the table's D call, TRBD2. TRBV21-1 is a pseudogene. This CDR3 spans 11 amino acids. The CDR3 loop reads CASTPSNEQYF. The CDR3 DNA reads TGTGCCAGCACCCCGAGCAACGAGCAGTACTTC.

In the case of this clone: One end of the junction varies from germline; a read error may be responsible. The chain has TRBV7-9 and TRBJ2-7, with 7 bases matching TRBD1. The germline gives CDR1 SEHNR, CDR2 FQNEAQ (reference sequence). The CDR3 is 17 residues long. In DNA form, the CDR3 reads TGTTCCAGCAGCTCGACCAACAGGGGTCCCGTCTCCTACGAGCAGTACTTC. Amino acids: CSSSSTNRGPVSYEQYF.

The J gene is TRBJ2-1, the V gene TRBV4-1; 8 bases agree with TRBD2. The CDR3 has 17 residues. Germline values: CDR1 MGHRA, CDR2 YSYEKL. Germline trimming cut 2 bases from V and 7 bases from J; bases unmatched to any gene: 13. The CDR3 region is CASSQSDRLALVNEQFF. CDR3 coding DNA: TGCGCCAGCAGCCAATCGGATCGACTAGCGTTGGTTAATGAGCAGTTCTTC.

This clone was detected only a few times. The genes are TRBV25-1 and TRBJ2-5; 11 bases are a match to TRBD2. The J segment lost 2 bases and the V segment lost 5 bases, leaving 4 bases of the junction unmatched. This CDR3 is 15 amino acids long. The germline V gene has CDR1 MGHDK and CDR2 SYGVNS. The CDR3 spells CASSLLAGVQETQYF. CDR3 coding DNA: TGTGCCAGCAGTTTACTAGCGGGGGTACAAGAGACCCAGTACTTC.

J is TRBJ1-2 and V is TRBV7-9; the D is unclear. Germline V lookup: CDR1 SEHNR, CDR2 FQNEAQ (reference sequence). Deletions cut 1 base from V and 5 bases from J, with 11 bases between. The CDR3 is 14 residues long. CDR3: CASSLVSSSYGYTF. The CDR3 DNA reads as TGTGCCAGCAGCTTAGTCTCGTCCTCGTATGGCTACACCTTC.

The genes are TRBV7-9 and TRBJ2-3; a weak D match, TRBD1 (6 bases). The V gene's germline CDR1 is SEHNR and CDR2 FQNEAQ (reference sequence). The CDR3 has 14 residues. V was cut by 8 bases and J by 2 bases, with 14 bases left in between. CDR3 in amino acids: CASRMGTHTDTQYF. Here the CDR3 DNA reads TGTGCCAGCCGAATGGGGACACACACAGATACGCAGTATTTT.

This clone was recorded only once. In the same sample, other DNA sequences code for this CDR3. The chain combines TRBV5-1 with TRBJ1-2; D is perhaps TRBD1 (5 bases). The CDR3 totals 13 residues. V was cut by 4 bases and J by 2 bases, with 9 bases left in between. Germline CDR1 reads SGHRS; CDR2 reads YFSETQ. CDR3 DNA: TGCGCCAGCAGCGGGCAGGGCAACTATGGCTACACCTTC. Its translation is CASSGQGNYGYTF. Full variable domain (outside the CDR3, taken from reference TRBV5-1 and TRBJ1-2): KAGVTQTPRYLIKTRGQQVTLSCSPISGHRSVSWYQQTPGQGLQFLFEYFSETQRNKGNFPGRFSGRQFSNSRSEMNVSTLELGDSALYLCASSGQGNYGYTFGSGTRLTVV.

This chain joins TRBV7-2 and TRBJ2-3; no clear D. Trimming shortened V by 2 bases and J by 1 base, and 13 bases separated the two germline ends. This CDR3 is 16 amino acids long. Germline CDR1 reads SGHTA; CDR2 reads FQGNSA. CDR3 region: CASSLFSWARTDTQYF. The CDR3 DNA reads as TGTGCCAGCAGCTTATTCTCCTGGGCACGCACAGATACGCAGTATTTT.

V is TRBV5-1 and J is TRBJ2-2; 9 nucleotides agree with TRBD1. The CDR3 is 14 amino acids. CDR1 SGHRS and CDR2 YFSETQ come from the germline V gene. Trimming at V came to 6 bases and at J to 6 bases, leaving 6 bases not matched to a gene. CDR3 DNA sequence: TGCGCCAGCAAAAAAACAGGGGGCTCCGGGGAGCTGTTTTTT. Translated: CASKKTGGSGELFF.

This clone was observed a few times. The junction departs from the called germline gene at one end, perhaps through a read error. V is TRBV7-9 and J is TRBJ2-2; D gene uncertain. CDR1 is SEHNR, CDR2 FQNEAQ, per germline (reference sequence). There are 17 residues in the CDR3. The CDR3 protein is CSSSFPSSSANTGELFF. In nucleotides, the CDR3 is TGTTCCAGCAGCTTCCCTTCCTCCTCGGCGAACACCGGGGAGCTGTTTTTT.

The V call is TRBV4-1, the J call TRBJ2-7; D call uncertain. Per the germline V gene, CDR1 is MGHRA and CDR2 is YSYEKL. Trimming removed 0 bases from V and 3 bases from J, with 15 bases in between. The CDR3 consists of 16 residues. Written as DNA, the CDR3 is TGCGCCAGCAGCCAAGAAGGCCGGAGACGCCACTACGAGCAGTACTTC. This encodes CASSQEGRRRHYEQYF.

V gene TRBV5-4 combines with J gene TRBJ2-3, with TRBD2 identical over 9 bases. CDR3 length: 17 amino acids. After removal of 4 bases from V and 1 base from J, the junction contained 10 bases not matched to a gene. Germline V gives CDR1 SGHNT, CDR2 YYREEE (reference sequence). The CDR3 DNA reads as TGTGCCAGCAGCCCCGGGACTAGCTCCCTTGGCACAGATACGCAGTATTTT. Translating it yields CASSPGTSSLGTDTQYF. Filled out from reference TRBV5-4 and TRBJ2-3, the complete variable domain reads ETGVTQSPTHLIKTRGQQVTLRCSSQSGHNTVSWYQQALGQGPQFIFQYYREEENGRGNFPPRFSGLQFPNYSSELNVNALELDDSALYLCASSPGTSSLGTDTQYFGPGTRLTVL.

The chain carries TRBV2 and TRBJ1-1; no clear D. This CDR3 comprises 14 residues. V lost 4 bases and J lost 3, with 12 bases in between. Per the germline V gene, CDR1 is SNHLY and CDR2 is FYNNEI. In nucleotides, the CDR3 is TGTGCCAGCAGTGTGGAGGGATCGGACACTGAAGCTTTCTTT. This encodes CASSVEGSDTEAFF.

This chain connects TRBV30 to TRBJ1-3; no definite D call. The ends were cut back, 1 base at V and 3 bases at J, with 7 bases in the middle. This CDR3 has 13 amino acids. The germline V gene encodes CDR1 GTSNPN and CDR2 SVGIG (reference sequence). Here the CDR3 DNA reads TGTGCCTGGAGTGGACTAAATGGAAACACCATATATTTT. Protein product: CAWSGLNGNTIYF.

The V call is TRBV7-6, the J call TRBJ2-7; D perhaps matches TRBD2 (5 bases). The CDR3 totals 14 residues. The V end lost 3 bases, the J end lost 0 bases, and 9 bases lay between the germline ends. Germline assignment: CDR1 SGHVS and CDR2 FNYEAQ. CDR3 coding DNA: TGTGCCAGCAGCTTGATCGGGGACTCCTACGAGCAGTACTTC. Encoded protein: CASSLIGDSYEQYF.

The gene calls are TRBV7-2 and TRBJ1-6, with 7 bases fitting TRBD1. Germline CDR1 is SGHTA and CDR2 is FQGNSA. The CDR3 is 17 residues long. Germline trimming cut 4 bases from V and 8 bases from J; bases unmatched to any gene: 14. The CDR3 loop is CASSSKRQGGADSPLHF. In DNA form, the CDR3 reads TGTGCCAGCAGCTCAAAGCGACAGGGTGGTGCGGATTCACCCCTCCACTTT.

The V and J genes are TRBV7-8 and TRBJ2-1; TRBD2 is a possible D gene (7 bases). The CDR3 is 18 residues long. V was clipped by 1 base and J by 5 bases, with 21 bases between them. Germline V gives CDR1 SGHVS, CDR2 FQNEAQ. CDR3: CASSLVFIGGDTHNEQFF. DNA for the CDR3: TGTGCCAGCAGCTTAGTTTTTATTGGGGGGGACACCCACAATGAGCAGTTCTTC.

The V call is TRBV6-5, the J call TRBJ1-2; D may be TRBD1 (5 bases). The V end lost 9 bases, the J end lost 4 bases, and 12 bases lay between the germline ends. This CDR3 has 12 amino acids. Germline CDR1 reads MNHEY; CDR2 reads SVGAGI. The CDR3 DNA reads TGTGCCAGGGGACTGATGACCTATGGCTACACCTTC. It specifies CARGLMTYGYTF.